The 5 T cell receptor beta chains in this list originate from one sample, sequenced in a study of T cells in Graves' hyperthyroidism and ophthalmopathy. Amplification targeted TCR beta CDR3 regions from RNA transcripts. Carried out on the TCR CDR3, a first-round RT-PCR used the HTBI primer set. MiXCR was run by TCRdb on the multiplex PCR reads, yielding one entry per CDR3 protein. The repertoire includes approximately 400,000 distinct CDR3 sequences, 15% to 18% of them detected once, and 7.5% to 8% sits in the top ten. Sequenced material: blood. These receptors were collected from a woman aged 18-29 years with Graves' hyperthyroidism.

This clonotype turned up a few times. The V and J genes are TRBV9 and TRBJ2-1; D possibly corresponds to TRBD1 (6 bases). The CDR3 runs 16 residues. Germline CDR1 SGDLS, CDR2 YYNGEE. Trimming took off 3 bases at V and 0 bases at J, with 13 bases between the two ends. CDR3 sequence (DNA): TGTGCCAGCAGCGCACACAGGGTCAGCTCCTACAATGAGCAGTTCTTC. It is translated as CASSAHRVSSYNEQFF.

The V and J genes are TRBV11-2 and TRBJ2-5, with a weak D call TRBD2 (5 bases). Per germline, CDR1 SGHAT and CDR2 FQNNGV. Trimming stripped 0 bases from V and 5 bases from J, with 16 bases between. The CDR3 has 16 residues. CDR3 coding DNA: TGTGCCAGCAGCTTAGATCGATTCCGGGGTTGGGAGACCCAGTACTTC. Its protein is CASSLDRFRGWETQYF.

The chain carries TRBV6-1 and TRBJ1-2; possible D gene TRBD1, 5 bases. The CDR3 is 16 residues long. Trimming stripped 2 bases from V and 4 bases from J, with 17 bases between. CDR1 and CDR2 (germline): MNHNS, SASEGT. Here the CDR3 reads CASSEWSGPQGYGYTF. The DNA of the CDR3 is TGTGCCAGCAGTGAATGGTCCGGGCCGCAGGGCTATGGCTACACCTTC.

In this sample, this clonotype turned up a few times. This chain connects TRBV6-1 to TRBJ2-3, with D tentatively TRBD1 or TRBD2 (5 bases each). Trimming removed 7 bases from V and 2 bases from J, with 19 bases in between. This CDR3 region has 16 residues. Germline values: CDR1 MNHNS, CDR2 SASEGT. CDR3 DNA sequence: TGTGCCAGCACCGGAACTCCGGGACGGGACACAGATACGCAGTATTTT. Protein sequence: CASTGTPGRDTDTQYF.

This clonotype has ten or more counts. The V and J genes are TRBV5-5 and TRBJ1-2; no clear D. The CDR3 length is 13 residues. Germline V gives CDR1 SGHKS, CDR2 YYEKEE (reference sequence). Trimming pared 1 base from V and 8 bases from J, leaving 12 bases between. CDR3 bases: TGTGCCAGCAGCTTGAACGTGGAGCTGGGCTACACCTTC. As protein: CASSLNVELGYTF.